The 30 T cell receptor beta chains below all came from one sample that was sequenced in a study of cytomegalovirus exposure and HLA in healthy donors. PCR was performed using 60 Vbeta and 13 Jbeta primers. Data came from immunoSEQ multiplex PCR; TCRdb stores just in-frame clones and leaves some out. The sample contains some 120,000 clones, roughly 78% of which appear only once. Source material: PBMCs. Receptors originate from a male donor in good health and CMV-seronegative.

This sequence joins TRBV27 and TRBJ1-2; D call uncertain. The CDR3 loop spans 15 amino acids. Trimming stripped 4 bases from V and 8 bases from J, with 20 bases between. Germline values: CDR1 MNHEY, CDR2 SMNVEV (reference sequence). The CDR3 spells CASSYLYKGAEGYTF. The CDR3 DNA sequence: TGTGCCAGCAGTTACCTTTATAAGGGAGCAGAGGGCTACACCTTC.

The chain carries TRBV5-4 and TRBJ1-1, with D uncertain. CDR3 size: 15 residues. Looked up from germline, CDR1 is SGHNT and CDR2 is YYREEE (reference sequence). Trimming cost V 4 bases and J 0 bases, with 13 bases left between them. The CDR3 sequence is CASSAGRQLNTEAFF. The CDR3 DNA reads as TGTGCCAGCAGCGCGGGTCGGCAGTTGAACACTGAAGCTTTCTTT.

Note on this clone: One junction end disagrees with the germline gene, perhaps due to a read error. The chain carries TRBV4-3 and TRBJ2-6; D perhaps matches TRBD1 (5 bases). The V gene's germline CDR1 is LGHNA and CDR2 YSLEER. CDR3 length: 16 residues. CDR3 coding DNA: TGCGCCAGCAGCCAAGGTGAGCTCTCTGGGGCCAACGTCCCGACTTTC. This translates into CASSQGELSGANVPTF.

J is TRBJ2-3 and V is TRBV9; tentatively, D is TRBD2 (5 bases). This CDR3 has 14 amino acids. Trimming took off 3 bases at V and 3 bases at J, with 11 bases between the two ends. The germline V gene has CDR1 SGDLS and CDR2 YYNGEE. Here the CDR3 reads CASSGSRGTDTQYF. The CDR3 nucleotides are TGTGCCAGCAGCGGTTCACGGGGTACAGATACGCAGTATTTT.

The chain's CDR3 is CASSVAGDSYNEQFF. The CDR3 DNA reads as TGTGCCAGCAGTGTTGCCGGGGACTCCTACAATGAGCAGTTCTTC. V is TRBV6-4 and J is TRBJ2-1; TRBD2 might be the D (5 bases). V lost 4 bases to trimming and J lost 0 bases, with 10 bases between them. This CDR3 has 15 residues. Looked up from germline, CDR1 is MRHNA and CDR2 is SNTAGT.

The rearrangement uses TRBV27 and TRBJ2-1; TRBD1 aligns across 8 bases. The CDR3 is made up of 13 amino acids. CDR1 and CDR2 (germline): MNHEY, SMNVEV (reference sequence). V shed 5 bases and J 13 bases; nucleotides not matched to a gene: 10. This chain's CDR3 is CASSERRGTGQFF. The CDR3 bases are TGTGCCAGCAGTGAACGCCGGGGGACAGGTCAGTTCTTC.

This clone was detected a few times. At one boundary the junction diverges from the germline segment, which might be a read error. The CDR3 nucleotides read TGTTCCAGCAGCTTTTGGCCCGAGGAGGCTGAGCAGTTCTTC. Amino acid sequence: CSSSFWPEEAEQFF. The chain has TRBV7-9 and TRBJ2-1; D is possibly TRBD2 (5 bases). CDR1 is SEHNR and CDR2 is FQNEAQ in the germline V gene (reference sequence). The CDR3 length is 14 residues.

The V call is TRBV4-3, the J call TRBJ2-1; 8 bases agree with TRBD2. With 1 base clipped from V and 1 base from J, the junction kept 0 bases outside the gene matches. The CDR3 totals 15 residues. The germline gives CDR1 LGHNA, CDR2 YSLEER. In DNA form, the CDR3 reads TGCGCCAGCAGCCAAGCGGGGGGGTCCTACAATGAGCAGTTCTTC. Encoded protein: CASSQAGGSYNEQFF.

V and J are TRBV2 and TRBJ2-7, with D maybe TRBD1 (5 bases). CDR1 SNHLY and CDR2 FYNNEI come from the germline V gene. The CDR3 runs 13 residues. Between the trimmed V and J ends, which lost 8 bases and 6 bases, there was a span of 17 bases. This CDR3 is CASGLSGYIEQYF. CDR3 DNA: TGTGCCAGCGGGTTGTCAGGGTATATCGAGCAGTACTTC. Supplemented by reference TRBV2 and TRBJ2-7, the full variable domain reads EPEVTQTPSHQVTQMGQEVILRCVPISNHLYFYWYRQILGQKVEFLVSFYNNEISEKSEIFDDQFSVERPDGSNFTLKIRSTKLEDSAMYFCASGLSGYIEQYFGPGTRLTVT.

The J gene is TRBJ2-3, the V gene TRBV7-8; D is possibly TRBD2 (6 bases). The CDR3 extends over 17 amino acids. Trimming shortened V by 5 bases and J by 2 bases, and 20 bases separated the two germline ends. CDR1 is SGHVS, CDR2 FQNEAQ, per germline. The CDR3: CASSLVVEVADTDTQYF. The DNA for the CDR3 is TGTGCCAGCAGCCTAGTCGTGGAGGTAGCGGACACAGATACGCAGTATTTT.

This clone came up a few times. V usage is TRBV6-5 and J usage is TRBJ1-6, with D possibly TRBD1 on 6 matching bases. Trimming left V 8 bases short and J 9 bases short, with 11 bases between. CDR3 size: 12 residues. Germline assignment: CDR1 MNHEY and CDR2 SVGAGI. The CDR3 region has the DNA TGTGCCAGCGGTGTCAGGGGTTCACCCCTCCACTTT. This sequence encodes CASGVRGSPLHF.

This clone was found once. The identical CDR3 is also encoded by other nucleotide sequences in the sample. The V and J genes are TRBV28 and TRBJ1-1, with TRBD1 identical over 7 bases. J was trimmed by 8 bases and V by 6 bases; bases with no gene match: 21. This CDR3 spans 17 amino acids. Germline assignment: CDR1 MDHEN and CDR2 SYDVKM. Here the CDR3 reads CASSLGGPYRGRTEAFF. CDR3 bases: TGTGCCAGCAGCCTAGGAGGGCCCTACAGGGGACGCACCGAAGCTTTCTTT.

The V gene is TRBV11-2, the J gene TRBJ1-5, with 7 bases identical to TRBD1. Trimming took 5 bases from V and 0 from J; bases not matched to a gene: 7. Germline V gives CDR1 SGHAT, CDR2 FQNNGV. This CDR3 is built from 16 residues. The CDR3 nucleotides are TGTGCCAGCAGCCGAGGGACAGCATTTAGCAATCAGCCCCAGCATTTT. Translation: CASSRGTAFSNQPQHF.

This clone was found a few times. Other DNA sequences within the sample encode an identical CDR3. The V call is TRBV2, the J call TRBJ1-1; 7 bases align to TRBD1. Germline CDR1 SNHLY, CDR2 FYNNEI. V lost 8 bases to trimming and J lost 4 bases; unmatched junction nucleotides: 4. There are 12 residues in the CDR3. The DNA for the CDR3 is TGTGCCAGCCCTGACAGGGCCACTGAAGCTTTCTTT. Protein sequence: CASPDRATEAFF.

V gene TRBV11-2 combines with J gene TRBJ2-1, with a tentative D call TRBD1 (6 bases). The CDR3 spans 15 residues. Trimming shortened V by 5 bases and J by 3 bases, and 14 bases separated the two germline ends. Germline V gene sequence: CDR1 SGHAT, CDR2 FQNNGV. The CDR3 is CASSPDLGGYNEQFF. The CDR3, as DNA: TGTGCCAGCAGCCCCGACTTAGGGGGCTACAATGAGCAGTTCTTC.

The chain combines TRBV5-4 with TRBJ1-1; TRBD1 might be the D (6 bases). Deletions cut 0 bases from V and 5 bases from J, with 14 bases between. The CDR3 consists of 15 residues. Per the germline V gene, CDR1 is SGHNT and CDR2 is YYREEE (reference sequence). CDR3 in amino acids: CASSLGGIRGTEAFF. The CDR3 DNA follows: TGTGCCAGCAGCTTGGGTGGTATAAGGGGGACTGAAGCTTTCTTT.

The rearrangement uses TRBV15 and TRBJ2-3; 7 bases match TRBD1. The germline V gene has CDR1 LNHNV and CDR2 YYDKDF (reference sequence). The CDR3 has 15 amino acids. J gave up 7 bases and V 0 bases, and 7 bases lay outside the gene matches. As DNA, the CDR3 is TGTGCCACCAGCAGAGATTTACGGGACAGCAATACGCAGTATTTT. Its translation is CATSRDLRDSNTQYF.

This chain connects TRBV28 to TRBJ2-3, with 7 nucleotides matching TRBD1. With 6 bases clipped from V and 1 base from J, the junction kept 10 bases outside the gene matches. This CDR3 is built from 16 residues. Germline V gene lookup returns CDR1 MDHEN and CDR2 SYDVKM. The DNA of the CDR3 is TGTGCCAGCAGGAATACAGGGGCAATGGGCACAGATACGCAGTATTTT. Its protein product is CASRNTGAMGTDTQYF.

This clone has a handful of counts. This rearrangement joins TRBV11-3 to TRBJ2-2; D not certain. Germline lookup yields CDR1 SGHNT and CDR2 YENEEA. Trimming left V 1 base short and J 1 base short, with 7 bases between. This CDR3 spans 15 amino acids. Written as DNA, the CDR3 is TGTGCCAGCAGCTTAGGTACAGAGAACACCGGGGAGCTGTTTTTT. Residues: CASSLGTENTGELFF.

J is TRBJ1-5 and V is TRBV30; tentatively, D is TRBD1 (6 bases). Germline values: CDR1 GTSNPN, CDR2 SVGIG (reference sequence). V lost 2 bases to trimming and J lost 2 bases, with 7 bases between them. CDR3 size: 13 residues. This CDR3 reads CAWSSGGNQPQHF. CDR3 sequence (DNA): TGTGCCTGGAGTTCAGGGGGCAATCAGCCCCAGCATTTT.

The chain recombines TRBV10-1 with TRBJ2-3, with TRBD2 matching over 9 bases. The CDR3 is made up of 16 amino acids. V lost 5 bases, J lost 2 bases, and 8 bases stayed unmatched. Germline V gene lookup returns CDR1 WNHNN and CDR2 SYGVQD (reference sequence). This CDR3 is CASSSERGAYTDTQYF. CDR3 nucleotides: TGCGCCAGCAGTTCCGAGCGGGGGGCTTACACAGATACGCAGTATTTT.

The genes are TRBV19 and TRBJ2-7, with 9 bases fitting TRBD1. Germline V gives CDR1 LNHDA, CDR2 SQIVND (reference sequence). This CDR3 is 15 amino acids long. V was clipped by 1 base and J by 1 base; unmatched bases: 2. Here the CDR3 reads CASSIAGTGSYEQYF. CDR3 DNA: TGTGCCAGTAGTATAGCGGGGACAGGGTCCTACGAGCAGTACTTC.

This chain connects TRBV7-2 to TRBJ2-7; D perhaps matches TRBD2 (6 bases). Trimming cost V 3 bases and J 6 bases, with 15 bases left between them. The CDR3 consists of 14 residues. Per germline, CDR1 SGHTA and CDR2 FQGNSA. This chain's CDR3 is CASSFEVTAGEQYF. In DNA form, the CDR3 reads TGTGCCAGCAGCTTTGAGGTCACAGCGGGCGAGCAGTACTTC.

J is TRBJ2-7 and V is TRBV28; 8 bases align to TRBD2. With 5 bases clipped from V and 2 bases from J, the junction kept 8 bases outside the gene matches. Germline loops: CDR1 MDHEN, CDR2 SYDVKM. The CDR3 totals 15 residues. DNA for the CDR3: TGTGCCAGCAGTCTCCCCGGGACTAGTCCCTACGAGCAGTACTTC. Translated: CASSLPGTSPYEQYF.

The V call is TRBV10-3, the J call TRBJ1-5, with 7 bases lining up with TRBD1. This CDR3 has 15 amino acids. Per germline, CDR1 ENHRY and CDR2 SYGVKD. V shed 8 bases and J 0 bases; nucleotides not matched to a gene: 7. The CDR3 loop reads CAIGVGTASNQPQHF. The CDR3 region has the DNA TGTGCCATCGGGGTCGGGACAGCTAGCAATCAGCCCCAGCATTTT.

The J gene is TRBJ1-2, the V gene TRBV6-1; D call uncertain. Trimming removed 6 bases at V and 2 bases at J, with 13 bases between. In germline, CDR1 is MNHNS, CDR2 SASEGT. CDR3 length: 14 residues. In DNA form, the CDR3 reads TGTGCCAGCAGGAATCCGGGTCTGAACTATGGCTACACCTTC. This gives the protein CASRNPGLNYGYTF.

The chain is built from TRBV11-2 and TRBJ1-5; D is perhaps TRBD1 (5 bases). Per the germline V gene, CDR1 is SGHAT and CDR2 is FQNNGV. There are 14 residues in the CDR3. Deletions cut 5 bases from V and 0 bases from J, with 8 bases between. CDR3 DNA: TGTGCCAGCAGCCTTGACAGTAGCAATCAGCCCCAGCATTTT. Protein product: CASSLDSSNQPQHF.

The genes are TRBV2 and TRBJ1-4; possible D gene TRBD1, 6 bases. V was shortened by 9 bases and J by 11 bases, with 22 bases between the two germline ends. Germline CDR1 is SNHLY and CDR2 is FYNNEI. The CDR3 extends over 14 amino acids. The DNA of the CDR3 is TGTGCCAGTGAAGCCCTCGGGACACAACGGAAACTGTTTTTT. Amino acid sequence: CASEALGTQRKLFF.

This chain connects TRBV6-1 to TRBJ2-4, with a tentative D call TRBD2 (5 bases). In germline, CDR1 is MNHNS, CDR2 SASEGT. The germline V and J ends were trimmed by 3 bases and 14 bases, with 17 bases remaining between them. There are 13 residues in the CDR3. CDR3 DNA: TGTGCCAGCAGTGAGGTTCCCGAGGGCCTGAAGTACTTC. This translates into CASSEVPEGLKYF.

The CDR3 DNA follows: TGCAGCGCACGTTGGGGGAGGGAGCCCTACGAGCAGTACTTC. Amino acid sequence: CSARWGREPYEQYF. The gene calls are TRBV29-1 and TRBJ2-7; 7 positions agree with TRBD2. The germline CDR1 and CDR2 sequences are SQVTM and ANQGSEA. This CDR3 contains 14 residues. With V trimmed by 7 bases and J by 2 bases, 11 bases remained unmatched.